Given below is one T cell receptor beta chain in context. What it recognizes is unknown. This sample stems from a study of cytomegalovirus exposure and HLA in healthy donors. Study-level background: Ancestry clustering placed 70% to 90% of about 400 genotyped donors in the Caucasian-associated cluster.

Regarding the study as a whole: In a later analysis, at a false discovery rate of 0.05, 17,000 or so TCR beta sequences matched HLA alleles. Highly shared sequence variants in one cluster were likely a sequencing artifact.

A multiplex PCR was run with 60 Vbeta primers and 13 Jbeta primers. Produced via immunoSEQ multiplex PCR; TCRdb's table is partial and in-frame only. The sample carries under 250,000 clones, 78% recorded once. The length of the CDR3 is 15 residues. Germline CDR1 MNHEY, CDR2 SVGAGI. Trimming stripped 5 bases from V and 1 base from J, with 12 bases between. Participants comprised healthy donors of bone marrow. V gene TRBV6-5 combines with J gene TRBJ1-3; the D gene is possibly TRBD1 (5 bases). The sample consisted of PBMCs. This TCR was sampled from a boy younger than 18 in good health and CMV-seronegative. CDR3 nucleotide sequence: TGTGCCAGCAGTCGGTCAGGGCTATCTGGAAACACCATATATTTT. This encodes CASSRSGLSGNTIYF.